The next 32 T cell receptor beta chains were all read from a single sample in a study of cytomegalovirus exposure and HLA in healthy donors. Both 60 Vbeta primers and 13 Jbeta primers went into the PCR. Some clones are missing from TCRdb's copy, which holds only in-frame ones; the method was immunoSEQ multiplex PCR. Of some 200,000 clones in the sample, 75% to 90% were seen once. Sequencing was done on a sample of PBMCs. These receptors all come from a woman between 18 and 30 years old in good health and CMV-seronegative.

V gene TRBV5-6 combines with J gene TRBJ1-1; D is uncertain. The germline V gene encodes CDR1 SGHDT and CDR2 YYEEEE. This CDR3 has 14 amino acids. Between the trimmed V and J ends, which lost 5 bases and 1 base, there was a span of 12 bases. The CDR3 nucleotides are TGTGCCAGCAGGAAAGGCGAGCGGAACACTGAAGCTTTCTTT. Protein sequence: CASRKGERNTEAFF.

The chain links TRBV10-3 to TRBJ1-1; 7 bases are a match to TRBD1. This CDR3 spans 14 amino acids. Germline V gene data show CDR1 as ENHRY and CDR2 as SYGVKD. Germline trimming cut 9 bases from V and 0 bases from J; bases unmatched to any gene: 7. In nucleotides, the CDR3 is TGTGCCATTTCCAGGGGGAGCATGAACACTGAAGCTTTCTTT. It translates to CAISRGSMNTEAFF.

V usage is TRBV11-2 and J usage is TRBJ2-1; 11 positions agree with TRBD2. Trimming removed 3 bases from V and 7 bases from J; junction bases left unmatched: 5. CDR1 is SGHAT, CDR2 FQNNGV, per germline. CDR3 length: 15 residues. CDR3 loop: CASSFVAGGPNEQFF. In DNA, the CDR3 is TGTGCCAGCAGCTTTGTAGCGGGGGGGCCGAATGAGCAGTTCTTC.

V is TRBV11-3 and J is TRBJ2-7; TRBD2 agrees at 12 bases. Losses at the gene ends were 1 base for V and 8 bases for J; bases not matched to a gene: 9. In germline, CDR1 is SGHNT, CDR2 YENEEA. This CDR3 spans 16 amino acids. CDR3 residues: CASSLGGGLAGAQQYF. CDR3 DNA sequence: TGTGCCAGCAGCTTAGGAGGGGGACTAGCGGGTGCCCAGCAGTACTTC.

The chain carries TRBV7-8 and TRBJ1-6; TRBD1 agrees at 7 bases. Per the germline V gene, CDR1 is SGHVS and CDR2 is FQNEAQ. The CDR3 has 15 residues. V dropped 3 bases and J dropped 6; count of bases not matched to a gene: 5. CDR3 coding DNA: TGTGCCAGCAGCTTTCTTGACAGGGTTAATTCACCCCTCCACTTT. Its translation is CASSFLDRVNSPLHF.

The chain links TRBV5-1 to TRBJ1-1; no clear D. The CDR3 is 15 amino acids. CDR1 is SGHRS and CDR2 is YFSETQ in the germline V gene. Trimming took off 3 bases at V and 4 bases at J, with 16 bases between the two ends. The CDR3, as DNA: TGCGCCAGCAGCTCCGCGGGGAAAGAGGGCACTGAAGCTTTCTTT. It encodes CASSSAGKEGTEAFF. The full variable domain, in which reference TRBV5-1 and TRBJ1-1 provide the parts outside the CDR3, is KAGVTQTPRYLIKTRGQQVTLSCSPISGHRSVSWYQQTPGQGLQFLFEYFSETQRNKGNFPGRFSGRQFSNSRSEMNVSTLELGDSALYLCASSSAGKEGTEAFFGQGTRLTVV.

This chain connects TRBV15 to TRBJ1-4; no clear D. Germline V lookup: CDR1 LNHNV, CDR2 YYDKDF (reference sequence). Trimming cost V 6 bases and J 5 bases, with 22 bases left between them. This CDR3 contains 17 residues. The CDR3, as DNA: TGTGCCACCAGACTACAAGAGGCTCCATGGGTCAATGAAAAACTGTTTTTT. Its translation is CATRLQEAPWVNEKLFF.

The chain uses TRBV19 and TRBJ1-1; the match to TRBD1 covers 11 bases. This CDR3 contains 14 residues. Germline V gene lookup returns CDR1 LNHDA and CDR2 SQIVND (reference sequence). Trimming cost V 6 bases and J 6 bases; bases outside gene matches: 6. CDR3 residues: CASRGRGQGAEAFF. CDR3 sequence (DNA): TGTGCCAGTAGGGGAAGGGGACAGGGGGCTGAAGCTTTCTTT.

The genes are TRBV6-5 and TRBJ2-5; D gene uncertain. Trimming left V 2 bases short and J 2 bases short, with 9 bases between. The CDR3 totals 14 residues. The V gene's germline CDR1 is MNHEY and CDR2 SVGAGI. CDR3 DNA sequence: TGTGCCAGCAGTTACAGTCTCAGTCAAGAGACCCAGTACTTC. Translated, it gives CASSYSLSQETQYF.

This rearrangement joins TRBV4-3 to TRBJ2-3; 9 bases agree with TRBD1. V lost 0 bases to trimming and J lost 4 bases; unmatched junction nucleotides: 8. The CDR3 sequence is 17 residues long. Germline V CDR1 and CDR2: LGHNA, YSLEER. The CDR3 here is CASSQELITGGPDTQYF. CDR3 nucleotide sequence: TGCGCCAGCAGCCAAGAGTTAATAACAGGGGGCCCAGATACGCAGTATTTT.

The chain uses TRBV7-9 and TRBJ1-1; D gene unclear. The CDR3 has 19 amino acids. In germline, CDR1 is SEHNR, CDR2 FQNEAQ (reference sequence). V lost 1 base to trimming and J lost 0 bases, with 21 bases between them. The CDR3 DNA follows: TGTGCCAGCAGCTTAGGAGGGCCTATAGCCCTTCTAATGAACACTGAAGCTTTCTTT. The encoded protein is CASSLGGPIALLMNTEAFF.

The rearrangement links TRBV10-2 to TRBJ2-2; possible D gene TRBD2, 5 bases. The V and J ends lost 2 bases and 0 bases respectively, with 10 bases between them. Germline V gene lookup returns CDR1 WSHSY and CDR2 SAAADI. This CDR3 contains 16 residues. The CDR3 loop reads CASSETAAANTGELFF. For the CDR3, the DNA is TGCGCCAGCAGTGAGACAGCGGCAGCGAACACCGGGGAGCTGTTTTTT.

This chain uses TRBV30 with TRBJ1-5; a weak D match, TRBD1 (6 bases). Germline V lookup: CDR1 GTSNPN, CDR2 SVGIG (reference sequence). V shed 0 bases and J shed 0 bases, with 12 bases lying between them. The CDR3 loop spans 16 amino acids. The CDR3 is CAWSVGGGYSNQPQHF. The CDR3 DNA is TGTGCCTGGAGTGTAGGGGGGGGGTATAGCAATCAGCCCCAGCATTTT. Together with reference TRBV30 and TRBJ1-5, the CDR3 gives the full variable domain: SQTIHQWPATLVQPVGSPLSLECTVEGTSNPNLYWYRQAAGRGLQLLFYSVGIGQISSEVPQNLSASRPQDRQFILSSKKLLLSDSGFYLCAWSVGGGYSNQPQHFGDGTRLSIL.

This clone has more than one count but fewer than ten. The rearrangement joins TRBV20-1 to TRBJ1-2; no reliable D call. CDR3 size: 10 residues. V was trimmed by 5 bases and J by 10 bases, leaving 11 bases between them. CDR1 is DFQATT, CDR2 SNEGSKA, per germline (reference sequence). The CDR3 here is CSADERPYTF. The CDR3 DNA reads as TGCAGTGCTGACGAGAGGCCCTACACCTTC.

This chain uses TRBV10-3 with TRBJ2-7; 11 bases align to TRBD1. CDR1 ENHRY and CDR2 SYGVKD come from the germline V gene. This CDR3 has 13 amino acids. V was pared by 8 bases and J by 1 base, with 1 base of the junction left unmatched. The CDR3 spells CAIGTGGSYEQYF. CDR3 bases: TGTGCCATCGGGACAGGGGGATCCTACGAGCAGTACTTC.

This sequence joins TRBV27 and TRBJ2-1; 10 bases map to TRBD2. J lost 9 bases, V lost 10 bases, and 12 bases had no gene match. CDR3 length: 14 residues. Germline CDR1 and CDR2: MNHEY and SMNVEV (reference sequence). CDR3 sequence (DNA): TGTGCCACAAATAGGCTAGCGGGAGTTGGTGAGCAGTTCTTC. Translating gives CATNRLAGVGEQFF.

The rearrangement joins TRBV30 to TRBJ2-3, with 10 bases aligning to TRBD1. After removal of 2 bases from V and 5 bases from J, the junction contained 7 bases not matched to a gene. CDR3 length: 15 amino acids. Germline loops: CDR1 GTSNPN, CDR2 SVGIG (reference sequence). The CDR3 loop reads CAWSNRDRGVDTQYF. The CDR3 DNA sequence: TGTGCCTGGAGTAACCGGGACAGGGGAGTAGATACGCAGTATTTT.

This clone was recorded once. This chain links TRBV6-5 with TRBJ2-1, with D perhaps TRBD1 (6 bases). Germline CDR1 reads MNHEY; CDR2 reads SVGAGI. Between the trimmed V and J ends, which lost 5 bases and 10 bases, there was a span of 18 bases. The CDR3 is 14 amino acids. CDR3 sequence (DNA): TGTGCCAGCAGTCCCTATCTAGGGGGAAAAGAGCAGTTCTTC. Amino acid sequence: CASSPYLGGKEQFF.

J is TRBJ2-1 and V is TRBV7-9, with no clear D. This CDR3 contains 13 residues. The germline gives CDR1 SEHNR, CDR2 FQNEAQ (reference sequence). Trimming shortened V by 1 base and J by 15 bases, and 16 bases separated the two germline ends. The CDR3, as DNA: TGTGCCAGCAGCTTAGGGCTGGGTGCCGCAGGGTTCTTC. This sequence encodes CASSLGLGAAGFF.

The J gene is TRBJ2-5, the V gene TRBV5-5; 7 nucleotides agree with TRBD1. This CDR3 contains 17 residues. The germline gives CDR1 SGHKS, CDR2 YYEKEE (reference sequence). The ends lost 1 base at V and 4 bases at J; junction bases unmatched: 13. The CDR3 sequence: CASSLTPPSTGTETQYF. The CDR3 DNA reads as TGTGCCAGCAGCTTGACGCCCCCATCGACAGGGACAGAGACCCAGTACTTC.

The rearrangement links TRBV4-2 to TRBJ1-6; weak D call: TRBD1 (6 bases). There are 18 residues in the CDR3. V was trimmed by 8 bases and J by 4 bases, leaving 24 bases between them. The germline V gene has CDR1 LGHNA and CDR2 YNFKEQ. Here the CDR3 reads CASGTRGGGGDYNSPLHF. As DNA, the CDR3 is TGTGCCAGCGGCACTAGAGGTGGAGGGGGGGATTATAATTCACCCCTCCACTTT.

The chain employs TRBV7-8 and TRBJ2-1, with 9 bases aligning to TRBD1. Germline CDR1 reads SGHVS; CDR2 reads FQNEAQ. This CDR3 region has 16 residues. V lost 4 bases and J lost 4; bases outside the gene matches: 8. The CDR3 sequence is CASSSKRDRAYNEQFF. CDR3 coding DNA: TGTGCCAGCAGCTCGAAACGGGACAGGGCGTACAATGAGCAGTTCTTC.

V gene TRBV6-5 combines with J gene TRBJ1-1; the D gene is possibly TRBD1 (5 bases). Germline CDR1 is MNHEY and CDR2 is SVGAGI. The CDR3 consists of 13 residues. Trimming removed 5 bases at V and 0 bases at J, with 7 bases between. In DNA form, the CDR3 reads TGTGCCAGCAGTAGGGGCCTGAACACTGAAGCTTTCTTT. Residues: CASSRGLNTEAFF.

This chain links TRBV5-4 with TRBJ2-1, with D maybe TRBD2 (5 bases). The CDR3 extends over 16 amino acids. Germline assignment: CDR1 SGHNT and CDR2 YYREEE (reference sequence). Trimming left V 5 bases short and J 3 bases short, with 18 bases between. The CDR3 reads CASSHTRLSIYNEQFF. In DNA form, the CDR3 reads TGTGCCAGCAGTCACACTAGGCTGAGTATCTACAATGAGCAGTTCTTC.

The rearrangement joins TRBV28 to TRBJ2-7, with TRBD1 as a possible D gene (6 bases). Between the trimmed V and J ends, which lost 5 bases and 1 base, there was a span of 21 bases. Germline CDR1 MDHEN, CDR2 SYDVKM. The CDR3 is 17 residues long. The CDR3 protein is CASSKIQGFRRSYEQYF. CDR3 DNA: TGTGCCAGCAGTAAGATACAGGGTTTCCGTAGATCCTACGAGCAGTACTTC.

With regard to this clone: The junction departs from germline at one end; a sequencing error may be responsible. CDR3 in amino acids: CASSLGSGTGELLF. As DNA, the CDR3 is TGTGCCAGCAGCTTAGGTAGCGGGACCGGGGAGCTGCTTTTT. The chain has TRBV7-7 and TRBJ2-2; TRBD2 matches at 8 bases. From germline, CDR1 is SSHAT and CDR2 FNYEAQ (reference sequence). This CDR3 is built from 14 residues.

V and J are TRBV19 and TRBJ1-2; 10 positions match TRBD1. Trimming took 7 bases from V and 2 from J; bases not matched to a gene: 10. The germline CDR1 and CDR2 sequences are LNHDA and SQIVND (reference sequence). The CDR3 totals 16 residues. This CDR3 is CASKGDRGLSNYGYTF. Written as DNA, the CDR3 is TGTGCCAGTAAGGGGGACAGGGGCCTATCAAACTATGGCTACACCTTC.

This chain connects TRBV2 to TRBJ1-4, with D maybe TRBD1 (5 bases). The CDR3 sequence is 14 residues long. Trimming removed 5 bases from V and 1 base from J, with 8 bases in between. Germline CDR1 and CDR2: SNHLY and FYNNEI. CDR3 sequence reads: CASSLTVTNEKLFF. CDR3 coding DNA: TGTGCCAGCAGTCTGACAGTAACTAATGAAAAACTGTTTTTT.

The V and J genes are TRBV30 and TRBJ1-1; D perhaps matches TRBD1 (6 bases). This CDR3 has 15 residues. The V gene's germline CDR1 is GTSNPN and CDR2 SVGIG (reference sequence). V was trimmed by 2 bases and J by 0 bases, leaving 13 bases between them. Here the CDR3 reads CAWSPLGTLNTEAFF. CDR3 bases: TGTGCCTGGAGTCCCTTGGGGACACTGAACACTGAAGCTTTCTTT. The full variable domain, its missing parts supplied by reference TRBV30 and TRBJ1-1, is SQTIHQWPATLVQPVGSPLSLECTVEGTSNPNLYWYRQAAGRGLQLLFYSVGIGQISSEVPQNLSASRPQDRQFILSSKKLLLSDSGFYLCAWSPLGTLNTEAFFGQGTRLTVV.

CDR3 nucleotide sequence: TGTGCCAGCTCACCTCTCGCGGGGGGGTACAATGAGCAGTTCTTC. Translation: CASSPLAGGYNEQFF. V and J are TRBV18 and TRBJ2-1, with 9 positions matching TRBD2. Germline V lookup: CDR1 KGHSH, CDR2 LQKENI. With V trimmed by 3 bases and J by 4 bases, 4 bases remained unmatched. This CDR3 region has 15 residues.

The J gene is TRBJ1-1, the V gene TRBV27; 7 bases fit TRBD1. The CDR3 is 14 amino acids. Germline CDR1 and CDR2: MNHEY and SMNVEV (reference sequence). The trim removed 3 bases at V and 3 bases at J, leaving 4 bases unmatched. As DNA, the CDR3 is TGTGCCAGCAGTTTTGAGGGGGCGCACACTGAAGCTTTCTTT. Amino acids: CASSFEGAHTEAFF.

The rearrangement links TRBV6-6 to TRBJ2-7, with 8 bases aligning to TRBD2. The ends lost 0 bases at V and 4 bases at J; junction bases unmatched: 2. In germline, CDR1 is MNHNY, CDR2 SVGAGI (reference sequence). The CDR3 has 14 amino acids. CDR3 in amino acids: CASSYSTGGYEQYF. DNA for the CDR3: TGTGCCAGCAGTTACTCGACGGGGGGGTACGAGCAGTACTTC.